The clone carrying this TCR beta chain appeared a single time. Generated by immunoSEQ multiplex PCR, the TCRdb table keeps only in-frame clones and is missing some. This sample yields tens of thousands of clones, of which 70% to 90% are seen a single time; around 10% belongs to the top ten. This sample stems from a study of OX40 agonist ivuxolimab in advanced cancers. The V gene lost 4 bases and the J gene lost 0 bases, with 5 bases spanning the gap. Germline lookup yields CDR1 LNHDA and CDR2 SQIVND (reference sequence). This CDR3 is 13 amino acids long. This material consisted of CD4+ or CD8+ T cells sorted from blood, taken in a trial of the OX40 agonist ivuxolimab. The TCR originated in an adult with an advanced solid tumor such as melanoma, head and neck, liver or kidney cancer. The chain has TRBV19 and TRBJ2-3; no clear D. The CDR3 here is CASSTTSTDTQYF. The CDR3 coding sequence is TGTGCCAGTAGTACCACTAGCACAGATACGCAGTATTTT.